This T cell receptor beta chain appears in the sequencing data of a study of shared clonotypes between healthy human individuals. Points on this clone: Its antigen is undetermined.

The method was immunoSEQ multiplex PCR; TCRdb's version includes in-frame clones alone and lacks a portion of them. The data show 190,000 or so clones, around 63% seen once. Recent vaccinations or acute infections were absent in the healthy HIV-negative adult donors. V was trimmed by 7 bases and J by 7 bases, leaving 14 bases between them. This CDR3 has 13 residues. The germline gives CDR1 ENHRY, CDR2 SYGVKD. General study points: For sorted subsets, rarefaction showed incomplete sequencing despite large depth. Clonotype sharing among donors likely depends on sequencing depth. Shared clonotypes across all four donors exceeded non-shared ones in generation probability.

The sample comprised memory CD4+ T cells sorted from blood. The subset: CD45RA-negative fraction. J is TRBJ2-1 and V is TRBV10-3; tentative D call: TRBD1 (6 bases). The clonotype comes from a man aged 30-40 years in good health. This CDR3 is CAIKPRGNNEQFF. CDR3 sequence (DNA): TGTGCCATCAAGCCTAGGGGGAATAATGAGCAGTTCTTC.